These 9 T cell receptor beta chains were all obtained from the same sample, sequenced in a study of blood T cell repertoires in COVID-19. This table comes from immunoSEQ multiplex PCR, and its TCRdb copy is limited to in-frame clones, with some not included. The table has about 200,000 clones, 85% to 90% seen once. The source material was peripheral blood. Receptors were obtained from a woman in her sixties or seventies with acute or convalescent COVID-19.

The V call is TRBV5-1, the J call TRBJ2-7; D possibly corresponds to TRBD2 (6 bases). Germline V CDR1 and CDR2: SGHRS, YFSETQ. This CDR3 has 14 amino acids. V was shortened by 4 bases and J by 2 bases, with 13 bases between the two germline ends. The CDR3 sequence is CASSLSGLAYEQYF. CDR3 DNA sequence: TGCGCCAGCAGCCTTAGCGGTCTTGCCTACGAGCAGTACTTC.

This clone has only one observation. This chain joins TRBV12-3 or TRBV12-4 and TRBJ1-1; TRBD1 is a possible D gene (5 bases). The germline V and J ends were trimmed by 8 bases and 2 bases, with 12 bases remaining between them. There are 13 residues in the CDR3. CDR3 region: CASLLGGNTEAFF. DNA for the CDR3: TGTGCCAGCTTACTGGGGGGTAACACTGAAGCTTTCTTT.

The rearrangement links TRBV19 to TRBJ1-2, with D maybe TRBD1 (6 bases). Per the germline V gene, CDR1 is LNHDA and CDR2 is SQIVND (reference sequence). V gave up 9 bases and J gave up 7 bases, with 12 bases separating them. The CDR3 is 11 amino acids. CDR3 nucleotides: TGTGCCAGCCTGGGGGGGGCTGGCTACACCTTC. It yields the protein CASLGGAGYTF. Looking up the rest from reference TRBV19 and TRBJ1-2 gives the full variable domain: DGGITQSPKYLFRKEGQNVTLSCEQNLNHDAMYWYRQDPGQGLRLIYYSQIVNDFQKGDIAEGYSVSREKKESFPLTVTSAQKNPTAFYLCASLGGAGYTFGSGTRLTVV.

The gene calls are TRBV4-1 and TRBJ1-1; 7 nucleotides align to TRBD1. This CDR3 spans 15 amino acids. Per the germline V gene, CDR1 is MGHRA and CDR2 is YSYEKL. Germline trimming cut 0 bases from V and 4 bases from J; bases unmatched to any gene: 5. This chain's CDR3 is CASSQDDRAATEAFF. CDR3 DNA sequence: TGCGCCAGCAGCCAAGATGACAGGGCGGCCACTGAAGCTTTCTTT.

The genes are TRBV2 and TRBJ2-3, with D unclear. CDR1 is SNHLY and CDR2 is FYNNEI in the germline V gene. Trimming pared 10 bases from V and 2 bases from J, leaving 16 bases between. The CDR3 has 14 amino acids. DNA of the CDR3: TGTGCCACTCTGGCTGAGGTCCTCACAGATACGCAGTATTTT. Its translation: CATLAEVLTDTQYF.

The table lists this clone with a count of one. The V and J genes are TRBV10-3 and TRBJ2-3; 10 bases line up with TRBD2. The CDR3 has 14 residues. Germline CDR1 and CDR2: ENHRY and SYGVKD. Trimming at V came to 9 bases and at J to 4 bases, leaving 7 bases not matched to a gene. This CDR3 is CAIRTSGGADTQYF. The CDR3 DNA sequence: TGTGCCATTCGGACTAGCGGAGGGGCAGATACGCAGTATTTT.

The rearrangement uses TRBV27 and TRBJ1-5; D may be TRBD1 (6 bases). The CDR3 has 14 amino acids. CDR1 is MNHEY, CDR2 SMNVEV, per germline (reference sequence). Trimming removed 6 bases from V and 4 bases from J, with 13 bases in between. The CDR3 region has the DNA TGTGCCAGCAGGGGGGACATCAGTAATCAGCCCCAGCATTTT. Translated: CASRGDISNQPQHF.

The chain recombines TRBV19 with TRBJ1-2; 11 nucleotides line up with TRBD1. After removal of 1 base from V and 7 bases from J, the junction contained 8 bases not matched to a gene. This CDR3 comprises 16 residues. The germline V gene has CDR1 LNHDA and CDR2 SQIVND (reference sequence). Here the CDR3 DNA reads TGTGCCAGTAGTATAGGCGGGACAGGGGGTCGGCGTGGCTACACCTTC. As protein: CASSIGGTGGRRGYTF.

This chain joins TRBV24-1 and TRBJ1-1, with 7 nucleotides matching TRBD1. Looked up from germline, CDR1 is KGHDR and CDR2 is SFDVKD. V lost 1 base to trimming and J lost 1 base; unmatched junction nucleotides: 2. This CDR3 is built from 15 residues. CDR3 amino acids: CATSDLDRENTEAFF. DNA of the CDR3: TGTGCCACCAGTGATTTAGACAGGGAGAACACTGAAGCTTTCTTT.